A single sample gave rise to the 11 T cell receptor beta chains below, sequenced in a study of T cells expressing NK-cell markers. TCRdb reprocessed the 5' RACE reads; each CDR3 protein has one entry and no DNA is given. In all, the sample yields roughly 450,000 distinct CDR3 sequences. Sequencing input: blood T cells: a sorted CD56 or NKG2C T cell subset, CD4+ or CD8+ T cells, or bulk PBMC T cells (not recorded which). Receptors were obtained from a woman in her forties or fifties in good health.

The genes are TRBV6-5 and TRBJ2-3; TCRdb designates TRBD2, a call that cannot be tested without DNA. Germline V CDR1 and CDR2: MNHEY, SVGAGI. The CDR3 covers 13 residues. Here the CDR3 reads CASSEVPGGAGYF.

The gene calls are TRBV27 and TRBJ1-1; the D gene TCRdb calls, TRBD1, cannot be checked with no DNA. CDR1 and CDR2 (germline): MNHEY, SMNVEV (reference sequence). The CDR3 has 15 amino acids. CDR3 in amino acids: CASSPRTGVYAEAFF.

V usage is TRBV15 and J usage is TRBJ2-3; absent DNA, TCRdb's TRBD2 call cannot be checked. The CDR3 covers 15 residues. Germline CDR1 is LNHNV and CDR2 is YYDKDF (reference sequence). CDR3 in amino acids: CATSRGGSGTDTQYF.

The V call is TRBV12-3 or TRBV12-4, the J call TRBJ1-6; no DNA is available, so the TRBD1 call from TCRdb remains unchecked. This CDR3 is built from 13 residues. The CDR3 protein is CASRGAGNSPLHF.

The V gene is TRBV28, the J gene TRBJ1-5; TCRdb gives TRBD1 as the D gene, but with no DNA this cannot be confirmed. Looked up from germline, CDR1 is MDHEN and CDR2 is SYDVKM. The length of the CDR3 is 15 residues. The CDR3 sequence is CASTDRQGSNQPQHF.

The chain has TRBV20-1 and TRBJ2-1; the TRBD2 assignment by TCRdb is unverifiable without DNA. CDR1 DFQATT and CDR2 SNEGSKA come from the germline V gene (reference sequence). CDR3 length equals 17 residues. CDR3: CSASVLAGGPGGHEQFF.

V gene TRBV24-1 combines with J gene TRBJ2-1; TCRdb picks TRBD2, but there is no DNA to check that call. The CDR3 length is 12 residues. CDR1 and CDR2 (germline): KGHDR, SFDVKD. CDR3: CATSEGTSEQFF.

CDR3 loop: CASSLTLAGTYNEQFF. The chain employs TRBV7-3 and TRBJ2-1; TCRdb's assignment of TRBD2 cannot be checked, as there is no DNA. Germline V lookup: CDR1 SGHTA, CDR2 FQGTGA. CDR3 length: 16 amino acids. Complete variable domain (other parts from reference TRBV7-3 and TRBJ2-1): GAGVSQTPSNKVTEKGKYVELRCDPISGHTALYWYRQSLGQGPEFLIYFQGTGAADDSGLPNDRFFAVRPEGSVSTLKIQRTERGDSAVYLCASSLTLAGTYNEQFFGPGTRLTVL.

The V gene is TRBV6-1, the J gene TRBJ2-6. The CDR3 runs 13 residues. Per the germline V gene, CDR1 is MNHNS and CDR2 is SASEGT. CDR3 residues: CASSGSGANVLTF.

The V call is TRBV12-3 or TRBV12-4, the J call TRBJ1-6. The CDR3 covers 13 residues. Here the CDR3 reads CATSSSRNSPLHF.

The gene calls are TRBV5-1 and TRBJ2-2; absent DNA, TCRdb's TRBD2 call cannot be checked. The CDR3 spans 17 residues. Germline CDR1 reads SGHRS; CDR2 reads YFSETQ. The CDR3 sequence is CASSLALAGVNTGELFF.